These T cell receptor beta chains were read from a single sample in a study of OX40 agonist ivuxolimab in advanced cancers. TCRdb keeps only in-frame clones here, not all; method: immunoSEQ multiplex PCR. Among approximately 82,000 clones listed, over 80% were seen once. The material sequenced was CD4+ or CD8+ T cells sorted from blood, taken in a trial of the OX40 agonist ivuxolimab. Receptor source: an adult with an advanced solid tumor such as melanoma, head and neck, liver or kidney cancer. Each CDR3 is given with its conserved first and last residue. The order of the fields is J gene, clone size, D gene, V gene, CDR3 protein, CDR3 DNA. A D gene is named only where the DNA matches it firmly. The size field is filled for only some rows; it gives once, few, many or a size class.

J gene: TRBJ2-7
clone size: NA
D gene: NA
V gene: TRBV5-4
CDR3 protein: CASSLRGGSYEQYF
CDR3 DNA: TGTGCCAGCAGCCTGAGAGGCGGCTCCTACGAGCAGTACTTC

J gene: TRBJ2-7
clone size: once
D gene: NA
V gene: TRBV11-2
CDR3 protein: CASSLGAVQGYEQYF
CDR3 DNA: TGTGCCAGCAGCTTAGGGGCCGTACAGGGATACGAGCAGTACTTC

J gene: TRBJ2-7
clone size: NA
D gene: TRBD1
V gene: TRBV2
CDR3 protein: CASKPDRRYEQYF
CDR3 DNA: TGTGCCAGCAAACCGGACAGGCGGTACGAGCAGTACTTC

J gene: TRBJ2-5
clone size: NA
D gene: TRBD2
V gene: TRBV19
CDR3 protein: CASRNQHLAGDVQETQYF
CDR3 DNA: TGTGCCAGTAGGAACCAACATCTAGCGGGGGATGTTCAAGAGACCCAGTACTTC

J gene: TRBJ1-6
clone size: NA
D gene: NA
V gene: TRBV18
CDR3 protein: CASSPTGPSSYNSPLHF
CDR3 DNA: TGTGCCAGCTCACCAACAGGACCGAGCTCCTATAATTCACCCCTCCACTTT

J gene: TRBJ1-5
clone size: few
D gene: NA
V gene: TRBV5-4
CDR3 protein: CASSPQHF
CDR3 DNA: TGTGCCAGCAGTCCCCAGCATTTT

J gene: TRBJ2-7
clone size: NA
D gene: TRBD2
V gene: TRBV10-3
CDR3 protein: CATSGLVFEQYF
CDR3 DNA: TGTGCCACCTCGGGACTAGTGTTCGAGCAGTACTTC

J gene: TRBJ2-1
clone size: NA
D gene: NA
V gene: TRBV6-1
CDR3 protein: CASSVTTRVSYNEQFF
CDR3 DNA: TGTGCCAGCAGTGTTACTACTAGAGTTTCCTACAATGAGCAGTTCTTC

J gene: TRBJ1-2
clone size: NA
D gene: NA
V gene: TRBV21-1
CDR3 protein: CASSGLGRRGYGYTF
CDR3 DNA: TGTGCCAGCAGCGGGCTTGGGAGACGCGGCTATGGCTACACCTTC

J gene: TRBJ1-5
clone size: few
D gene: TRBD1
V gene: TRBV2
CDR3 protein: CASNPGQIHQPQHF
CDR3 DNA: TGTGCCAGCAACCCGGGACAGATCCATCAGCCCCAGCATTTT

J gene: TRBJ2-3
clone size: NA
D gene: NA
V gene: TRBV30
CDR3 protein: CAWSWVGNTDTQYF
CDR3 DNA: TGTGCCTGGAGTTGGGTCGGAAACACAGATACGCAGTATTTT

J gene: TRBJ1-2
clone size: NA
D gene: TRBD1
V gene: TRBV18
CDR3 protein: CASSLTGGFTYGYTF
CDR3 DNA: TGTGCCAGCTCCCTGACAGGGGGCTTTACCTATGGCTACACCTTC

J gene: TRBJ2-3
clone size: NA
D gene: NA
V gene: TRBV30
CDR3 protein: CAWSQGTDTQYF
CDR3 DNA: TGTGCCTGGAGTCAGGGCACAGATACGCAGTATTTT

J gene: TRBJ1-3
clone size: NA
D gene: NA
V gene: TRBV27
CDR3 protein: CASSPRWGSGNTIYF
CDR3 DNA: TGTGCCAGCAGTCCACGCTGGGGCTCTGGAAACACCATATATTTT

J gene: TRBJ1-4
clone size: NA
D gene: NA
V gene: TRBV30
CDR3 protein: CAWSPLRSIATNEKLFF
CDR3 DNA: TGTGCCTGGAGTCCCTTACGAAGTATTGCAACTAATGAAAAACTGTTTTTT

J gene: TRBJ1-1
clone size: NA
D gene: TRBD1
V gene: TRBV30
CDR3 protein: CAWSAQGPTEAFF
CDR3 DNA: TGTGCCTGGAGTGCACAGGGGCCCACTGAAGCTTTCTTT

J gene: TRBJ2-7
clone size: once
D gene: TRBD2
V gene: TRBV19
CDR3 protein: CASSIASGRTYEQYF
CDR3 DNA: TGTGCCAGTAGTATAGCTAGCGGGAGAACCTACGAGCAGTACTTC

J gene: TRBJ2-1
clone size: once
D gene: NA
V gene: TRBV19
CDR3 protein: CASSIGNEQFF
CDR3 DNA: TGTGCCAGTAGTATCGGGAATGAGCAGTTCTTC

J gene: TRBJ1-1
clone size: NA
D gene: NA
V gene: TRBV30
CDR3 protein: CAWSWPAYERAEAFF
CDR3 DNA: TGTGCCTGGAGTTGGCCGGCTTATGAGAGGGCTGAAGCTTTCTTT

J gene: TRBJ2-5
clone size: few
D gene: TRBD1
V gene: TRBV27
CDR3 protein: CASSFQGAGGTQYF
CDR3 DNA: TGTGCCAGCAGTTTTCAGGGGGCAGGGGGGACCCAGTACTTC

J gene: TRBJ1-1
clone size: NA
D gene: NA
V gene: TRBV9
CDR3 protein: CASSVAWASEAFF
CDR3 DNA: TGTGCCAGCAGCGTAGCTTGGGCATCCGAAGCTTTCTTT

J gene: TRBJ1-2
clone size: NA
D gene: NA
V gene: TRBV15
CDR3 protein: CATSREGRVVYGYTF
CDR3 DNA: TGTGCCACCAGCAGAGAAGGCAGGGTAGTCTATGGCTACACCTTC

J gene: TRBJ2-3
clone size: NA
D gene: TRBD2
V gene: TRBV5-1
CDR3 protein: CASSRDYGVDTQYF
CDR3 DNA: TGCGCCAGCAGCCGGGACTATGGGGTAGATACGCAGTATTTT

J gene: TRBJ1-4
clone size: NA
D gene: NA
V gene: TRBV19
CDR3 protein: CASSIRNGEKLFF
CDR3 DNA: TGTGCCAGTAGTATCCGTAATGGGGAAAAACTGTTTTTT

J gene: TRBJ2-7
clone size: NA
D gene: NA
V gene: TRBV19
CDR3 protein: CASSIGGGWDEQYF
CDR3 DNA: TGTGCCAGTAGTATCGGGGGCGGCTGGGACGAGCAGTACTTC

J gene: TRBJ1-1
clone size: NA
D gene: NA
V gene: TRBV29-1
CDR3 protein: CSVTGPEAFF
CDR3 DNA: TGCAGCGTCACAGGGCCTGAAGCTTTCTTT

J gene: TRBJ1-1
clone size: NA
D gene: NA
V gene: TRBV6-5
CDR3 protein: CASSYSWNTEAFF
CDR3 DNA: TGTGCCAGCAGTTACTCGTGGAACACTGAAGCTTTCTTT

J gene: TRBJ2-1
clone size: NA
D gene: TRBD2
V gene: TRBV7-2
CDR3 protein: CASSLAAGAYNEQFF
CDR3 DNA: TGTGCCAGCAGCTTAGCGGCGGGGGCCTACAATGAGCAGTTCTTC

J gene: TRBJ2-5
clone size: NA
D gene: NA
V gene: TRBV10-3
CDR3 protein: CATSGTVQETQYF
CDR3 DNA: TGTGCCACCTCTGGGACCGTCCAAGAGACCCAGTACTTC

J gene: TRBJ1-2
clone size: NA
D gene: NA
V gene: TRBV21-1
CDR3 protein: CASSKGKAGGANYGYTF
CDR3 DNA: TGTGCCAGCAGCAAAGGTAAGGCAGGGGGGGCTAACTATGGCTACACCTTC

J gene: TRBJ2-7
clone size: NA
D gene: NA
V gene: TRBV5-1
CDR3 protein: CASSLAETGTQYF
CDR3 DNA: TGCGCCAGCAGCTTGGCCGAAACAGGGACGCAGTACTTC

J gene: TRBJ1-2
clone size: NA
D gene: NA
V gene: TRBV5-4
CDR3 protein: CASSIDTNYGYTF
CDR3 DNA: TGTGCCAGCAGCATCGACACAAACTATGGCTACACCTTC

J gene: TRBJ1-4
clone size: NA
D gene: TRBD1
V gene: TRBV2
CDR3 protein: CAGQRGRQGSREKLFF
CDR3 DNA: TGTGCCGGACAAAGAGGGAGACAGGGGAGCAGGGAAAAACTGTTTTTT

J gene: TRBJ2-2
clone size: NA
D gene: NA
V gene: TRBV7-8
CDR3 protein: CASSPTPTGELFF
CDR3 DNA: TGTGCCAGCAGCCCCACTCCCACCGGGGAGCTGTTTTTT

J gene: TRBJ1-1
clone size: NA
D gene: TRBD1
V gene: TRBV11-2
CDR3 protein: CASSLGTGGFTEAFF
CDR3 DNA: TGTGCCAGCAGCTTAGGGACAGGGGGCTTCACTGAAGCTTTCTTT

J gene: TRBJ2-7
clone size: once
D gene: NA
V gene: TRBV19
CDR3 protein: CASRNTGNSYEQYF
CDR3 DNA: TGTGCCAGTAGAAACACAGGGAACTCCTACGAGCAGTACTTC

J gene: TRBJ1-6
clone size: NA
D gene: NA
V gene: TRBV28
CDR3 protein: CASSPSGALPLHF
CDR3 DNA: TGTGCCAGCAGTCCCTCGGGGGCCCTCCCCCTCCACTTT

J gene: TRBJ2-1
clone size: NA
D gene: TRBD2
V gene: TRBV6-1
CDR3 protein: CASSTGTSGYNEQFF
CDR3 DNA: TGTGCCAGCAGCACCGGGACTAGCGGCTACAATGAGCAGTTCTTC

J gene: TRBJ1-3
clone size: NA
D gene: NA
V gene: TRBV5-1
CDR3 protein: CASSLSRGNTIYF
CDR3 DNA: TGCGCCAGCAGCTTGAGCCGAGGAAACACCATATATTTT

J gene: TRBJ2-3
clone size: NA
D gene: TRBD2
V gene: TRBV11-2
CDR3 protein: CASTLTSGKTDTQYF
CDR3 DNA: TGTGCCAGCACCCTGACTAGCGGGAAAACAGATACGCAGTATTTT

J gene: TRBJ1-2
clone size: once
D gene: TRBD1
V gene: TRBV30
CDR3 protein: CAWSVPKLGRTGYYGYTF
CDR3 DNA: TGTGCCTGGAGTGTCCCGAAATTGGGTAGGACAGGGTACTATGGCTACACCTTC

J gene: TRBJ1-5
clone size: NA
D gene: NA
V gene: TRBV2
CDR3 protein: CASSEAFQPQHF
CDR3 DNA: TGTGCCAGCAGTGAAGCGTTTCAGCCCCAGCATTTT

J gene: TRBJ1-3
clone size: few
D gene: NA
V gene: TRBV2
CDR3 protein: CASSSIRASGNTIYF
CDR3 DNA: TGTGCCAGCAGTTCAATCAGGGCGTCCGGAAACACCATATATTTT

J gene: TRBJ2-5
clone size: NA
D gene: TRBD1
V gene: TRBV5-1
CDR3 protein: CASSLGSRGTGGRETQYF
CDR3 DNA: TGCGCCAGCAGCTTGGGGAGCCGCGGGACAGGGGGCAGAGAGACCCAGTACTTC

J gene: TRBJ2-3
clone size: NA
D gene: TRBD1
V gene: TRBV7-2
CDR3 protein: CASSLGTGTDTQYF
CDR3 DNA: TGTGCCAGCAGCCTCGGGACAGGGACAGATACGCAGTATTTT

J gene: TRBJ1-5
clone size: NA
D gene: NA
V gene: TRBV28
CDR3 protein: CASSLRGALDQPQHF
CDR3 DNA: TGTGCCAGCAGTTTACGGGGGGCGCTGGATCAGCCCCAGCATTTT

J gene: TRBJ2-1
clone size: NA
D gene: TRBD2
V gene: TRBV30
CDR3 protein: CASSWGGTSREQFF
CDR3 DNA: TGTGCCTCCTCTTGGGGAGGGACCTCAAGGGAGCAGTTCTTC

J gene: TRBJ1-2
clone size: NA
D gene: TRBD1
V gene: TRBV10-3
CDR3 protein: CAISRQGAEDGYTF
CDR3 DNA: TGTGCCATCAGTAGACAGGGGGCGGAAGATGGCTACACCTTC

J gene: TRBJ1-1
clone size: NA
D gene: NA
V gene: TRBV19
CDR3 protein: CASTPTGGAPEAFF
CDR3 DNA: TGTGCCAGTACTCCCACGGGGGGCGCCCCTGAAGCTTTCTTT

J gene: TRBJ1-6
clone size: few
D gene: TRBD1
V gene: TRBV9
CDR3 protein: CASSPNPGGSGSPLHF
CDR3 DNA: TGTGCCAGCAGTCCTAATCCAGGGGGCTCGGGTTCACCCCTCCACTTT

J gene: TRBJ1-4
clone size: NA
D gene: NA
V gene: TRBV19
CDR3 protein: CASSIDWGESEKLFF
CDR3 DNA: TGTGCCAGTAGTATAGATTGGGGGGAGAGTGAAAAACTGTTTTTT

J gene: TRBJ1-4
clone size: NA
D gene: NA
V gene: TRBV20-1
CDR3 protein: CSAWDEEKLFF
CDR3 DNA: TGCAGTGCTTGGGACGAGGAAAAACTGTTTTTT

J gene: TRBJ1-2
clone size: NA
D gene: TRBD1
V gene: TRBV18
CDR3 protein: CASSPRDSSGGYGYTF
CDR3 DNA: TGTGCCAGCTCACCCCGGGACAGCTCCGGGGGCTATGGCTACACCTTC

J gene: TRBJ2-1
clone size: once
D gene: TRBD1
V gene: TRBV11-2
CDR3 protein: CASSTGVEQFF
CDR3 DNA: TGTGCCAGCAGCACAGGGGTTGAGCAGTTCTTC

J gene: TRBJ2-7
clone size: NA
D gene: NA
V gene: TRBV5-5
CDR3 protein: CASSLEGQSSEQYF
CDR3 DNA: TGTGCCAGCAGCTTGGAGGGTCAGAGTAGCGAGCAGTACTTC

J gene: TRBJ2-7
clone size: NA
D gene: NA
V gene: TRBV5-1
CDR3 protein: CASSLPSDSYEQYF
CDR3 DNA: TGCGCCAGCAGCTTGCCGTCGGACAGCTACGAGCAGTACTTC

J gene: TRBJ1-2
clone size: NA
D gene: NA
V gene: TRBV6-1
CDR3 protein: CASRNYGYTF
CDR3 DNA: TGTGCCAGCAGGAACTATGGCTACACCTTC